What follows are 15 T cell receptor beta chains derived from one specimen sequenced in a study of PD-1 blockade in classical Hodgkin lymphoma. Exposure to brentuximab vedotin varied, and each patient had relapsed following autologous stem cell transplantation. Assay: immunoSEQ multiplex PCR; the TCRdb copy retains only in-frame clones and omits some. The sample records about 41,000 clones, roughly 86% being singletons. Sample: peripheral blood mononuclear cells (PBMCs), taken before the second cycle of nivolumab. The origin of the receptors is a human donor with classical Hodgkin lymphoma.

This clone was observed once. Written as DNA, the CDR3 is TGTGCCAGCAGTGGGACAGGCAATGAGCAGTTCTTC. Amino acids: CASSGTGNEQFF. The chain links TRBV28 to TRBJ2-1; 8 bases align to TRBD1. The CDR3 is 12 amino acids. The germline gives CDR1 MDHEN, CDR2 SYDVKM. The trim removed 5 bases at V and 6 bases at J, leaving 0 bases unmatched. The variable domain in full, with the rest retrieved from reference TRBV28 and TRBJ2-1, is DVKVTQSSRYLVKRTGEKVFLECVQDMDHENMFWYRQDPGLGLRLIYFSYDVKMKEKGDIPEGYSVSREKKERFSLILESASTNQTSMYLCASSGTGNEQFFGPGTRLTVL.

The chain links TRBV4-3 to TRBJ2-7; D remains ambiguous. Trimming shortened V by 0 bases and J by 2 bases, and 8 bases separated the two germline ends. Germline CDR1 and CDR2: LGHNA and YSLEER. The CDR3 runs to 14 residues. The CDR3 protein is CASSQDNGPYEQYF. For the CDR3, the DNA is TGCGCCAGCAGCCAAGATAACGGCCCCTACGAGCAGTACTTC.

The V call is TRBV28, the J call TRBJ1-5, with a possible D match to TRBD1 (5 bases). V shed 6 bases and J shed 2 bases, with 14 bases lying between them. Per the germline V gene, CDR1 is MDHEN and CDR2 is SYDVKM. The CDR3 totals 15 residues. DNA for the CDR3: TGTGCCAGCAGCGCAGGGAGCCCACGCAATCAGCCCCAGCATTTT. Its protein is CASSAGSPRNQPQHF.

The chain recombines TRBV5-4 with TRBJ2-1; TRBD1 or TRBD2 may be the D gene (5 bases each). Germline CDR1 SGHNT, CDR2 YYREEE (reference sequence). Trimming pared 0 bases from V and 0 bases from J, leaving 13 bases between. CDR3 size: 17 residues. CDR3: CASSLGLGVSSYNEQFF. DNA of the CDR3: TGTGCCAGCAGCTTGGGTTTGGGGGTCAGCTCCTACAATGAGCAGTTCTTC.

As DNA, the CDR3 is TGTGCCAGCAGCCAAGAGCGGTCGGGTACGCAGTATTTT. Translating gives CASSQERSGTQYF. This rearrangement joins TRBV14 to TRBJ2-3, with D unresolved. CDR1 SGHDN and CDR2 FVKESK come from the germline V gene. The ends were cut back, 0 bases at V and 8 bases at J, with 9 bases in the middle. This CDR3 comprises 13 residues.

This clone has just a few counts. The rearrangement links TRBV6-5 to TRBJ2-5; 7 positions match TRBD2. V shed 1 base and J 3 bases; nucleotides not matched to a gene: 5. CDR1 and CDR2 (germline): MNHEY, SVGAGI. This CDR3 spans 15 amino acids. DNA of the CDR3: TGTGCCAGCAGTTACTGGGAGGGGAAGGAAGAGACCCAGTACTTC. It translates to CASSYWEGKEETQYF.

V is TRBV29-1 and J is TRBJ2-7; 10 bases line up with TRBD1. V shed 0 bases and J 3 bases; nucleotides not matched to a gene: 8. The CDR3 has 16 residues. Germline V lookup: CDR1 SQVTM, CDR2 ANQGSEA. Written as DNA, the CDR3 is TGCAGCGTTGAAGAGTTTAGTAGGACAGGGGGCTACGAGCAGTACTTC. This gives the protein CSVEEFSRTGGYEQYF.

The chain combines TRBV27 with TRBJ2-2, with D hard to call. The germline V and J ends were trimmed by 5 bases and 1 base, with 2 bases remaining between them. The CDR3 extends over 12 amino acids. Germline V gives CDR1 MNHEY, CDR2 SMNVEV (reference sequence). In nucleotides, the CDR3 is TGTGCCAGCAGTCGGAACACCGGGGAGCTGTTTTTT. This codes for CASSRNTGELFF.

The chain joins TRBV9 to TRBJ2-7; TRBD2 aligns across 11 bases. The V gene end was trimmed by 0 bases and the J gene end by 9 bases; junction bases not matched to a gene: 2. The CDR3 is made up of 13 amino acids. Per the germline V gene, CDR1 is SGDLS and CDR2 is YYNGEE. The CDR3 region has the DNA TGTGCCAGCAGCGTAGGGCTAGCGGGAGGGCAGTACTTC. Protein sequence: CASSVGLAGGQYF.

The chain links TRBV19 to TRBJ2-1; maybe TRBD1 (7 bases). Germline values: CDR1 LNHDA, CDR2 SQIVND (reference sequence). Trimming shortened V by 6 bases and J by 5 bases, and 14 bases separated the two germline ends. The CDR3 runs 14 residues. The CDR3 sequence is CASRGGQDHNEQFF. CDR3 nucleotide sequence: TGTGCCAGTAGGGGAGGACAGGACCACAATGAGCAGTTCTTC.

The CDR3 loop reads CASSGGQGFSGANVLTF. DNA for the CDR3: TGCGCCAGCAGCGGAGGACAGGGCTTCTCTGGGGCCAACGTCCTGACTTTC. J is TRBJ2-6 and V is TRBV5-1, with 8 bases aligning to TRBD1. CDR1 SGHRS and CDR2 YFSETQ come from the germline V gene. The J segment lost 0 bases and the V segment lost 4 bases, leaving 6 bases of the junction unmatched. CDR3 length equals 17 residues.

The V gene is TRBV28, the J gene TRBJ1-5, with 9 bases fitting TRBD1. Germline-derived CDR1 and CDR2 are MDHEN and SYDVKM. CDR3 length: 15 amino acids. V trimming: 6 bases; J trimming: 2 bases; junction bases outside the gene matches: 5. CDR3 region: CASRTRDRGNQPQHF. In nucleotides, the CDR3 is TGTGCCAGCAGAACCCGGGACAGGGGCAATCAGCCCCAGCATTTT.

V gene TRBV20-1 combines with J gene TRBJ1-2, with a weak D call TRBD1 (5 bases). The CDR3 sequence is 11 residues long. V was cut by 6 bases and J by 5 bases, with 10 bases left in between. Germline V lookup: CDR1 DFQATT, CDR2 SNEGSKA (reference sequence). Here the CDR3 reads CSAAGRYGYTF. CDR3 bases: TGCAGTGCGGCAGGGCGATATGGCTACACCTTC.

This rearrangement joins TRBV19 to TRBJ1-6; D is undetermined. The V gene lost 2 bases and the J gene lost 0 bases, with 14 bases spanning the gap. CDR1 and CDR2 (germline): LNHDA, SQIVND (reference sequence). The CDR3 consists of 18 residues. This CDR3 is CASSIMRPRSSYNSPLHF. The CDR3 DNA is TGTGCCAGTAGTATAATGCGGCCGAGGAGCTCCTATAATTCACCCCTCCACTTT.

The rearrangement links TRBV6-1 to TRBJ2-3; 9 nucleotides match TRBD1. The CDR3 runs 13 residues. Germline V lookup: CDR1 MNHNS, CDR2 SASEGT. The V segment lost 8 bases and the J segment 4 bases; nucleotides outside the gene matches: 4. The CDR3 protein is CASRDRASDTQYF. CDR3 DNA sequence: TGTGCCAGCCGGGACAGGGCATCAGATACGCAGTATTTT.